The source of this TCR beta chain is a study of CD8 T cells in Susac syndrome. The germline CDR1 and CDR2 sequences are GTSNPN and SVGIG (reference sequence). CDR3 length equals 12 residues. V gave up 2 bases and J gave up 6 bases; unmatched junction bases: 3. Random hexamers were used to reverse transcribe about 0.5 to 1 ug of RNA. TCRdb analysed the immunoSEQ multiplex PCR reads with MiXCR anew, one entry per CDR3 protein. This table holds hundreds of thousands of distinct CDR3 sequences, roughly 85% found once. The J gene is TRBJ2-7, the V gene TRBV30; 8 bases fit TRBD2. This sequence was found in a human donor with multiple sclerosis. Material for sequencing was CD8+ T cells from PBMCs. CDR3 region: CAWSTGGGEQYF. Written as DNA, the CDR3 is TGTGCCTGGAGTACGGGAGGGGGCGAGCAGTACTTC. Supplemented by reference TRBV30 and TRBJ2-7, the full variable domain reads SQTIHQWPATLVQPVGSPLSLECTVEGTSNPNLYWYRQAAGRGLQLLFYSVGIGQISSEVPQNLSASRPQDRQFILSSKKLLLSDSGFYLCAWSTGGGEQYFGPGTRLTVT.